The following is a T cell receptor (beta chain) sequence with its context. Antigen: not known. This sample was taken from a study of Ad26.COV2.S vaccination and SARS-CoV-2 variants. Across the whole study: Once, or twice with 56 days between doses, Ad26.COV2.S was given intramuscularly.

Trimming shortened V by 5 bases and J by 2 bases, and 20 bases separated the two germline ends. There are 17 residues in the CDR3. Per germline, CDR1 SGHVS and CDR2 FQNEAQ. Findings and limits, study-wide: Placebo recipients trailed vaccine recipients in spike-specific TCR breadth. People who got the vaccine or the placebo had similar non-spike TCR breadth. An underestimation of total T cell responses may have resulted from the TCR breadth and depth analyses.

Treatment noted: some 19 received Ad26.COV2.S at low or high dose, single or two shots; about 5 received placebo; per-sample allocation not given. Collection of samples fell on day 63 after the first vaccine or placebo injection. Assay: immunoSEQ multiplex PCR; the TCRdb copy retains only in-frame clones and omits some. The sample carries some 410,000 clones, over 80% recorded once. This clonotype was sampled from a person between 18 and 60 years old who received the Ad26.COV2.S COVID-19 vaccine or a placebo. This chain uses TRBV7-8 with TRBJ2-3; D perhaps matches TRBD2 (7 bases). Specimen: peripheral blood, collected in a trial of Ad26.COV2.S vaccine versus placebo. As DNA, the CDR3 is TGTGCCAGCAGCCAGCCGGAGGGGGGGCCTTACACAGATACGCAGTATTTT. Its translation: CASSQPEGGPYTDTQYF.